This T cell receptor beta chain was identified during a study of cytomegalovirus exposure and HLA in healthy donors (dated by TCRdb to between 2016 and 2019). In the study overall: An earlier analysis of 587 of the donors reported approximately 270 Gb of sequence data and 117 million unique TCR beta sequences from around 200 million T cells. Every discovery cohort repertoire had been produced on one sequencing platform. Typing coverage varied by locus: roughly 629-630 donors for A, B, C, DRB1 and DQB1; more than 500 for DQA1; nearly 610 for DPA1; about 450 for DPB1. The study profiled the T cell repertoires of 666 subjects by immunosequencing and related them to cytomegalovirus serostatus. Around 320 gigabases of sequencing data and 78 million or so unique TCR sequences were included in an early release covering 550 to 800 HLA-typed donors. Of the roughly 400 genotyped donors, 81% were placed in the genetic ancestry cluster associated with self-reported Caucasian donors. Rather than using new phenotypic data, the later analysis identified candidate immune exposures from TCR beta sequences and from how often those sequences occurred across donors. In an earlier analysis of a few hundred of the donors, high-throughput TCR beta sequencing was used to judge whether each TCR beta V gene segment behaved as functional or pseudogenic. Genome-wide SNP genotypes for about three fifths of the 666 donors were used in a later genetic analysis, which treated that subset as a discovery cohort. Because of strong linkage in the cohort, roughly five DR-DQ haplotypes were treated as single units for association and clustering. On average, around 200,000 unique TCR beta nucleotide sequences were sequenced per donor among 300 to 500 genotyped donors of the cohort, with roughly 19% of those sequences being non-productive. Donor age, sex, ethnicity and CMV serostatus were compiled alongside the repertoire data. In a later analysis, previously published TCR beta repertoires from fewer than 750 donors were re-analyzed and high-resolution HLA genotyping was added so that TCR occurrence patterns could be studied. The aim of the study was to test whether cataloging public T cell receptors could identify signatures of past pathogen exposure. The study combined high-throughput TCR immunosequencing, statistical association of individual TCRs with disease status, and machine learning to predict cytomegalovirus infection status. Both class I and class II loci were covered by HLA typing, at four-digit resolution. A separate validation cohort of about 110 different subjects was used in addition to the roughly 720-subject first cohort. The paper's findings and limits, for the study overall: Sequencing depth was assumed to be roughly uniform across donors in the presence/absence analyses, though that assumption may not hold. A further reported finding was that TCR beta sequences accurately predicted the HLA-A and HLA-B alleles for most subjects in the first cohort. In a later analysis, HLA-associated TCR beta chains showed more clonal expansion and lower generation probabilities than non-associated chains that were equally common. Several of the top co-occurrence clusters appeared to be linked to parvovirus B19, influenza, CMV and Epstein-Barr virus, according to a later analysis. According to a later analysis, most CMV-associated TCR beta chains appeared to be HLA-restricted, and the HLA associations seemed to be driven largely by CMV exposure. An earlier analysis of roughly 570 of the donors showed that most TCR beta V segments appeared in productive rearrangements either about 87% or about 30% of the time, which broadly matched IMGT annotations. Specific HLA alleles were associated with roughly 17,000 TCR beta sequences at a false discovery rate of 0.05 in a later analysis. In a later analysis, TCR association rates were found to vary across HLA loci, with the most associated TCRs seen for DRB1 alleles and the fewest for HLA-C alleles. Because counts were too low, about 15 rarely observed V segments, including chromosome 9 orphons, were left out of the earlier analysis of 587 of the donors. Correlated functional status among segregating V segments might be attributable to linkage disequilibrium, but an unknown experimental factor could not be ruled out. Assigning TCR associations to individual alleles was difficult when HLA alleles, especially DR and DQ, strongly co-occurred. A cluster of highly shared sequence variants was judged likely to represent a technical artifact of the sequencing pipeline. While some public TCRs were present in many individuals, most TCR sequences turned up only very rarely across donors. Because HLA typing was missing for some donors at each locus, association tests included only the typed subset. The study listed over 150 TCR beta chains as associated with cytomegalovirus. In vitro tests confirmed that a few of the cytomegalovirus-associated TCR beta chains recognize cytomegalovirus antigens. It was suggested by the authors that the approach could potentially be generalized to other disease states and immunological phenotypes. Cytomegalovirus status was reported to be diagnosed by the classifier with high specificity and sensitivity in both the original and validation cohorts. In this cohort, only TCR beta chains were sequenced, and detectable features were limited by the absence of alpha or paired-chain data. Some IMGT-functional V segments, including TRBV6-2 and TRBV6-3, could not be told apart with the 87-base-pair reads, so those segments were excluded. For the cohort, immune exposure information was limited to CMV serostatus. V-gene and J-gene trimming of TCR beta chains was associated with a missense DCLRE1C variant in a later genetic analysis, and the association was replicated in an independent cohort. In a later genetic analysis, fewer N-insertions in productive TCRs were reported among donors in an Asian-associated ancestry cluster than the approximately 710-donor mean.

The cohort consisted of hundreds of healthy bone marrow donors. Cohort members were all nominally healthy when sampled, although unrecorded immune exposures were likely present. The donor tested CMV seronegative, placing the donor among the approximately 400 seronegative members of the cohort. Every donor gave a peripheral blood sample, and the peripheral blood mononuclear cells from that sample were used for TCR beta sequencing. Genomic DNA was extracted from the blood cell samples with the Qiagen DNeasy Blood Extraction Kit. The method was the immunoSEQ multiplex PCR assay. For the multiplex PCR, a mixture combining 60 forward primers for TCR Vbeta segments and 13 reverse primers for TCR Jbeta segments was used. The CDR3 region of rearranged TCR beta genes was amplified from genomic DNA with a multiplex PCR assay. The amplified TCR beta libraries were sequenced on the Illumina HiSeq System as 87-base-pair reads. Processing in the source paper ran as follows. Across the 600 to 700 repertoires, a later analysis counted 80 million or so unique TCR beta chains, 8.5 million to 12 million of which were shared by at least two donors. Raw reads were error-corrected and collapsed into unique sequences with a nearest-neighbor algorithm that merged closely related sequences to remove PCR and sequencing errors. CDR3 sequences were aligned to IMGT reference sequences to assign V, D and J gene segments. For a sequence to be retained, at least a six-nucleotide match to both a V gene segment and a J gene segment was required. Rearrangements were classified as productive when the CDR3 lacked stop codons and remained in frame with V and J, and all other rearrangements were classified as non-productive. Following IMGT convention, CDR3 was defined as the stretch from the second conserved V-encoded cysteine up to the conserved J-encoded phenylalanine. The earlier analysis of 550 to 650 of the donors excluded any sequence lacking an unambiguous match to a single V gene segment. An earlier analysis of a few hundred of the donors called V segments functional above 56.7% productive rearrangements and segregating when the between-donor standard deviation exceeded 5%. A statistical classification framework was built to diagnose cytomegalovirus status from the catalog of TCR beta chain sequences. V and J gene assignment, in a later analysis, came from comparing TCR nucleotide sequences with IMGT/GENE-DB human TR gene sequences. In a later analysis, CDR3 sequences and most-parsimonious VDJ recombination scenarios were assigned using the TCRdist pipeline. In a later analysis, every TCR beta chain was defined by the combination of its CDR3 amino acid sequence and its V-gene family, and reads without a unique V-gene family were dropped. As a way to deal with suspected cross-contamination and a sequencing artifact, a later analysis dropped nearly 600 nucleotide sequences that were highly shared and had low generation probability. For each public chain, a later analysis derived a clonal expansion index from normalized ranks of inferred template counts within each repertoire. Generation probabilities in a later analysis came from a VDJ recombination model fitted to out-of-frame rearrangements, and those results were checked against IGoR. A later analysis scored TCR-TCR, TCR-HLA and TCR-CMV co-occurrence with hypergeometric tests, applying a repertoire-size bias correction to TCR pairs. A later analysis estimated false discovery rates by permuting HLA or CMV assignments 20 times. In a later analysis, co-occurring TCRs were grouped using DBSCAN, with TCRdist sequence similarity added in when clustering inside HLA-allele-positive subsets. Repertoires with fewer than 30,000 or more than 120,000 public chains were left out of co-occurrence clustering, as were about 5 repertoires with anomalous nucleotide sharing. TCRdb holds this immuneACCESS table with in-frame rearrangements only. Some clones are missing; in checked studies, unresolved V genes explain under half, and the rest has no known cause. V, J and clone size were drawn from that table, and D and trimming were deduced from the DNA. The sample records 150,000 to 200,000 clones, 82% of which are singletons. The top ten clonotypes cover about 1.5% of the sample.

A note on this clone: What this receptor recognizes is not known. The sample holds no much larger clone one base away, and base qualities are not on file.

Via the germline V gene, CDR1 is MDHEN and CDR2 SYDVKM. The junction carries 11 bases between V and J, which are trimmed by 1 base and 8 bases respectively. From its cysteine to its phenylalanine, the CDR3 spans 13 amino acids. Only the CDR3 DNA is retained, 39 bases long and in frame from the first base. This receptor was obtained from a man in his forties in good health and CMV-seronegative. The rearrangement joined TRBV28 to TRBJ1-2, with a weak D call of TRBD1 (5 bases match). The specimen was PBMCs. The DNA sequence is TGTGCCAGCAGTTTATCGGAGGGGTGGGGCTACACCTTC. The translation is CASSLSEGWGYTF.